The 17 T cell receptor beta chains below were found in one sample sequenced in a study of blood T cell repertoires in COVID-19. Data came from immunoSEQ multiplex PCR; TCRdb stores just in-frame clones and leaves some out. The sample contains around 130,000 clones, 80% to 90% of which appear only once. Sample: peripheral blood. The receptors originated from a man aged 65 to 85 with active or convalescent COVID-19.

The chain's CDR3 is CASSRPGQGLGAKNIQYF. CDR3 in DNA: TGTGCCAGCAGTCGCCCGGGACAGGGGTTGGGGGCCAAAAACATTCAGTACTTC. J is TRBJ2-4 and V is TRBV28; 10 bases align to TRBD1. Germline values: CDR1 MDHEN, CDR2 SYDVKM. The V gene end was trimmed by 5 bases and the J gene end by 1 base; junction bases not matched to a gene: 11. The CDR3 length is 18 residues.

This sequence joins TRBV28 and TRBJ2-7; TRBD1 matches at 11 bases. The germline CDR1 and CDR2 sequences are MDHEN and SYDVKM. With 2 bases clipped from V and 6 bases from J, the junction kept 6 bases outside the gene matches. This CDR3 is 15 amino acids long. The CDR3 coding sequence is TGTGCCAGCAGTTTACCTACCGGGACAGGGGGCGAGCAGTACTTC. It yields the protein CASSLPTGTGGEQYF.

The genes are TRBV24-1 and TRBJ1-5, with a possible D match to TRBD1 (5 bases). V lost 5 bases and J 3 bases, leaving 10 bases between the germline ends. This CDR3 contains 14 residues. CDR1 and CDR2 from the germline V gene are KGHDR and SFDVKD. CDR3 sequence reads: CATSAGGFNQPQHF. The DNA for the CDR3 is TGTGCCACCAGTGCGGGGGGGTTCAATCAGCCCCAGCATTTT.

With regard to this clone: The sample carries other DNA sequences with the same CDR3. This chain joins TRBV6-5 and TRBJ2-2, with 7 nucleotides matching TRBD2. Trimming cost V 7 bases and J 5 bases; bases outside gene matches: 10. The V gene's germline CDR1 is MNHEY and CDR2 SVGAGI. This CDR3 comprises 15 residues. CDR3 region: CASNPGTIGTGELFF. In nucleotides, the CDR3 is TGTGCCAGCAACCCGGGGACTATAGGTACCGGGGAGCTGTTTTTT.

The chain recombines TRBV2 with TRBJ1-6, with TRBD1 identical over 8 bases. The CDR3 is 14 amino acids. Germline lookup yields CDR1 SNHLY and CDR2 FYNNEI. J lost 8 bases, V lost 6 bases, and 6 bases had no gene match. CDR3 in amino acids: CASSRDRPDSPLHF. CDR3 coding DNA: TGTGCCAGCAGCCGGGACAGGCCGGATTCACCCCTCCACTTT.

This chain connects TRBV28 to TRBJ1-5; a possible D gene is TRBD1 (5 bases). This CDR3 has 14 residues. Germline-derived CDR1 and CDR2 are MDHEN and SYDVKM. V was cut by 6 bases and J by 3 bases, with 12 bases left in between. The CDR3: CASSRALINQPQHF. In nucleotides, the CDR3 is TGTGCCAGCAGCAGGGCTCTTATCAATCAGCCCCAGCATTTT.

The rearrangement links TRBV12-3 or TRBV12-4 to TRBJ2-7, with a possible D match to TRBD2 (6 bases). This CDR3 has 13 residues. Trimming cost V 3 bases and J 0 bases, with 6 bases left between them. The CDR3 is CASSFSGSYEQYF. CDR3 coding DNA: TGTGCCAGCAGTTTTAGCGGCTCCTACGAGCAGTACTTC.

The genes are TRBV19 and TRBJ2-2; D is perhaps TRBD1 (6 bases). Deletions cut 3 bases from V and 5 bases from J, with 10 bases between. The CDR3 contains 14 residues. Germline lookup yields CDR1 LNHDA and CDR2 SQIVND (reference sequence). CDR3 nucleotide sequence: TGTGCCAGTAGTATCCACAGGGCGACCGGGGAGCTGTTTTTT. Amino acid sequence: CASSIHRATGELFF.

V is TRBV18 and J is TRBJ1-1; D may be TRBD1 (5 bases). The CDR3 sequence is 16 residues long. Trimming stripped 6 bases from V and 0 bases from J, with 17 bases between. Germline CDR1 reads KGHSH; CDR2 reads LQKENI. For the CDR3, the DNA is TGTGCCAGCTCCGGGGGGGAAAGTTACATGAACACTGAAGCTTTCTTT. It specifies CASSGGESYMNTEAFF. Full variable domain (outside the CDR3, taken from reference TRBV18 and TRBJ1-1): NAGVMQNPRHLVRRRGQEARLRCSPMKGHSHVYWYRQLPEEGLKFMVYLQKENIIDESGMPKERFSAEFPKEGPSILRIQQVVRGDSAAYFCASSGGESYMNTEAFFGQGTRLTVV.

CDR3 sequence reads: CASSHFDSLSYNEQFF. Written as DNA, the CDR3 is TGTGCCAGCAGCCATTTCGACAGCCTCTCCTACAATGAGCAGTTCTTC. The chain recombines TRBV14 with TRBJ2-1; weak D call: TRBD1 (5 bases). CDR3 length: 16 amino acids. Germline CDR1 is SGHDN and CDR2 is FVKESK. Trimming left V 3 bases short and J 0 bases short, with 12 bases between.

The J gene is TRBJ2-1, the V gene TRBV9; TRBD2 aligns across 8 bases. CDR3 size: 13 residues. The V segment lost 2 bases and the J segment 6 bases; nucleotides outside the gene matches: 1. Germline V CDR1 and CDR2: SGDLS, YYNGEE. The CDR3 nucleotides are TGTGCCAGCAGCGTCACTAGCGGCAATGAGCAGTTCTTC. The encoded protein is CASSVTSGNEQFF. Variable domain in full (rest from reference TRBV9 and TRBJ2-1): DSGVTQTPKHLITATGQRVTLRCSPRSGDLSVYWYQQSLDQGLQFLIQYYNGEERAKGNILERFSAQQFPDLHSELNLSSLELGDSALYFCASSVTSGNEQFFGPGTRLTVL.

The chain is built from TRBV9 and TRBJ1-1, with 7 bases matching TRBD1. Germline trimming cut 2 bases from V and 4 bases from J; bases unmatched to any gene: 8. The CDR3 covers 15 residues. Germline V gene lookup returns CDR1 SGDLS and CDR2 YYNGEE. The CDR3 nucleotides are TGTGCCAGCAGCGTGAAGACAGGGTGGAGCACTGAAGCTTTCTTT. It yields the protein CASSVKTGWSTEAFF.

This chain uses TRBV28 with TRBJ1-2; 9 bases match TRBD1. The CDR3 totals 14 residues. The V gene end was trimmed by 8 bases and the J gene end by 4 bases; junction bases not matched to a gene: 8. CDR1 MDHEN and CDR2 SYDVKM come from the germline V gene. The CDR3 sequence: CASFYRGQGYGYTF. CDR3 in DNA: TGTGCCAGCTTTTACCGGGGACAGGGCTATGGCTACACCTTC.

The chain couples TRBV3-1 (or the pseudogene TRBV3-2) to TRBJ1-6; D remains unclear. The CDR3 has 16 residues. V was clipped by 1 base and J by 5 bases, with 12 bases between them. Germline-derived CDR1 and CDR2 are LGHDT and YNNKEL (reference sequence). The DNA of the CDR3 is TGTGCCAGCAGCCAAGCGCCCAGTGGAGATAATTCACCCCTCCACTTT. This codes for CASSQAPSGDNSPLHF.

This clone came up once. J is TRBJ2-5 and V is TRBV7-9; D is possibly TRBD2 (5 bases). The germline gives CDR1 SEHNR, CDR2 FQNEAQ (reference sequence). The CDR3 contains 14 residues. V lost 1 base and J lost 5, with 11 bases in between. This CDR3 reads CASSLGGLRETQYF. DNA for the CDR3: TGTGCCAGCAGCTTAGGAGGGCTTCGGGAGACCCAGTACTTC.

The chain's CDR3 is CASSIKGGNTEAFF. Written as DNA, the CDR3 is TGTGCCAGTAGTATAAAAGGGGGGAACACTGAAGCTTTCTTT. The chain combines TRBV19 with TRBJ1-1; maybe TRBD1 (6 bases). The germline V gene has CDR1 LNHDA and CDR2 SQIVND (reference sequence). This CDR3 contains 14 residues. With 2 bases removed from V and 1 base from J, the gap between germline ends came to 8 bases.

This clone was counted only a few times. The V and J genes are TRBV5-6 and TRBJ1-4, with D perhaps TRBD1 (6 bases). CDR3 length equals 19 residues. Germline lookup yields CDR1 SGHDT and CDR2 YYEEEE. V lost 3 bases and J lost 4, with 25 bases in between. DNA of the CDR3: TGTGCCAGCAGCTCCCGCCGACTAACAGGGACCAGAGGTAATGAAAAACTGTTTTTT. As protein: CASSSRRLTGTRGNEKLFF.